The present T cell receptor beta chain was sequenced within a study of shared clonotypes between healthy human individuals. Study outcomes and limitations: Tissue TCR repertoires likely differ from these blood-only repertoires. Relative to clonotypes present in all four donors, those not shared had lower generation probabilities. Larger estimated richness was generally recorded for naive subsets relative to memory subsets.

In its sample, this clone was seen once. Its specificity is not known. Method: immunoSEQ multiplex PCR; TCRdb's copy keeps in-frame clones and lacks some. The sample yields around 2,000,000 clones, approximately 94% seen once. The V gene lost 1 base and the J gene lost 6 bases, with 6 bases spanning the gap. Germline loops: CDR1 SGHAT, CDR2 FQNNGV. This CDR3 is built from 12 residues. It was CD45RO-negative cells, positively selected for CCR7, that made up naive CD8 cells, with terminally differentiated effector memory CD45RA+ cells excluded. This clonotype was obtained from a man in his late teens or twenties in good health. Some clones in this sample may be carry-over from other donors' samples. Sequencing used naive CD8+ T cells from PBMCs. J is TRBJ1-1 and V is TRBV11-2, with no clear D. CDR3 region: CASSLGAPEAFF. The CDR3 DNA reads TGTGCCAGCAGCTTAGGGGCCCCTGAAGCTTTCTTT.